The rows below give T cell receptor beta chains drawn from one sample of a study of blood T cell repertoires in COVID-19. This table comes from immunoSEQ multiplex PCR, and its TCRdb copy is limited to in-frame clones, with some not included. The top ten clones hold 7.8% of a sample with 150,000 to 200,000 clones, over 80% of them seen once. The specimen was peripheral blood. The receptors stem from a woman aged 60-75 years with COVID-19, enrolled during active disease. The CDR3 runs from the conserved cysteine through the conserved F or W. A D gene is named only where the DNA matches it firmly. Where a row states a size, it is once, few, many or the class of an expanded clone; other rows omit it.

d_call	v_call	j_call	clone_size	cdr3_nt	cdr3_aa
NA	TRBV10-3	TRBJ1-1	few	TGTGCCATCAGTCGGAACACTGAAGCTTTCTTT	CAISRNTEAFF
TRBD2	TRBV7-3	TRBJ2-5	NA	TGTGCCAGCAGCTTAGGACTAGCGGGCATACAAGAGACCCAGTACTTC	CASSLGLAGIQETQYF
TRBD1	TRBV7-2	TRBJ1-6	NA	TGTGCCAGCACCAATCCCGGGACAGGGGCCTCGGCCCTCCACTTT	CASTNPGTGASALHF
NA	TRBV5-6	TRBJ2-1	NA	TGTGCCAGCAGCTTGCTTGCGACAGATTATATCTACAATGAGCAGTTCTTC	CASSLLATDYIYNEQFF
TRBD1	TRBV28	TRBJ1-2	once	TGTGCCTTTGTGGGGGACAGGGCAATTGGGTTCGGTGGCTACACCTTC	CAFVGDRAIGFGGYTF
NA	TRBV28	TRBJ1-3	NA	TGTGCCAGCAGCCCACCGGGGGGCCCTGGAAACACCATATATTTT	CASSPPGGPGNTIYF
NA	TRBV29-1	TRBJ1-2	NA	TGCAGCGTGGACAGAAATGGCTACACCTTC	CSVDRNGYTF
TRBD2	TRBV4-1	TRBJ2-7	NA	TGCGCCAGCAGACTCGAGCTAGCGGGAGGTTACTACGAGCAGTACTTC	CASRLELAGGYYEQYF
NA	TRBV3-1/TRBV3-2	TRBJ1-3	few	TGTGCCAGCAGCCGGACGGCAGGGAACTCTGGAAACACCATATATTTT	CASSRTAGNSGNTIYF
NA	TRBV7-3	TRBJ2-5	NA	TGTGCCAGCAGCTTAAATGGCGGGCGAAACCAAGAGACCCAGTACTTC	CASSLNGGRNQETQYF
TRBD1	TRBV28	TRBJ1-6	NA	TGTGCCAGCAACAAGGACAGGGTAAAAAGTTCACCCCTCCACTTT	CASNKDRVKSSPLHF
NA	TRBV4-3	TRBJ1-1	few	TGCGCCAGCAGCCAACAGGGAGGGACGCACACGGCTTTCTTT	CASSQQGGTHTAFF
TRBD2	TRBV11-3	TRBJ2-1	NA	TGTGCCAGCAGCTTAGATCTGGCGGGAGGGCGAGGTGAGCAGTTCTTC	CASSLDLAGGRGEQFF
NA	TRBV19	TRBJ1-5	NA	TGTGCCAGTAGTATCAAGGGAGCGCGTCAGCCCCAGCATTTT	CASSIKGARQPQHF
NA	TRBV30	TRBJ1-3	NA	TGTGCCTGGAGTGTACCTCGGGGTCCCTCTGGAAACACCATATATTTT	CAWSVPRGPSGNTIYF